There are many counts of the clone carrying this T cell receptor beta chain. Its antigen is not identified. These data belong to a study of post-analysis software for immune sequencing data. Study background: Disease trajectories encompassed relapsing-remitting, secondary progressive and progressive-relapsing multiple sclerosis. General study findings and limits: Normalized Chao1 diversity was significantly reduced in patients versus controls. The F measure placed samples prepared in the same batch into strongly shared clusters. In patients, five TRBV segments were more frequent than in controls, with TRBV5-6, TRBV5-1 and TRBV20-1 among them.

The CDR3 extends over 16 amino acids. The J segment lost 4 bases and the V segment lost 5 bases, leaving 12 bases of the junction unmatched. CDR1 SGHRS and CDR2 YFSETQ come from the germline V gene. Presence of unique molecular identifiers characterized the TCR beta cDNA libraries. Input of roughly 0.85 to 11 million T cells yielded 450,000 to 550,000 cDNA molecules. TCRdb analysed the PCR reads with MiXCR anew, one entry per CDR3 protein. This table has around 710,000 distinct CDR3 sequences, under 60% appearing once. The specimen sequenced was blood. This clonotype originated in a girl aged 10 to 17 with multiple sclerosis. The chain links TRBV5-1 to TRBJ2-5; 9 bases fit TRBD1. The CDR3 is CASRGTGGNVRETQYF. CDR3 bases: TGCGCCAGCAGGGGAACAGGGGGCAATGTGCGAGAGACCCAGTACTTC.